This T cell receptor beta chain stems from a study of T cell clones after liver transplantation. Whole-study context: Post-transplant blood was tracked for graft-donor-reactive T cell clones identified in a pre-transplant mixed lymphocyte reaction. Graft-donor-reactive sequences were compared with third-party-reactive TCRbeta sequences from pre-transplant mixed lymphocyte reactions. Tolerant meant at least one year fully off immunosuppression without liver enzymes above twice normal. Overall study results and limits: Rather than being deleted, graft donor-reactive T cells may have moved into the graft.

CDR1 is SGHTA, CDR2 FQGNSA, per germline. V was pared by 3 bases and J by 4 bases, with 9 bases of the junction left unmatched. The CDR3 is 17 residues long. This clone was counted a few times. The antigen is not known. Profiled with immunoSEQ multiplex PCR; TCRdb holds only in-frame clones, not every one. The sample lists tens of thousands of clones; 70% were seen once. This clonotype was sampled from a human patient who received a liver transplant. A share of the T cells may be of graft donor origin. This chain uses TRBV7-2 with TRBJ2-3; 11 bases match TRBD2. Sequenced here: CD4+ T cells from blood, sampled at the approximately 15-month timepoint. DNA for the CDR3: TGTGCCAGCAGCTTCCTATCTAGCGGGGGGAGGGCAGATACGCAGTATTTT. As protein: CASSFLSSGGRADTQYF.